The 24 T cell receptor beta chains in this list originate from one sample, sequenced in a study of control samples from healthy donors and cancer patients. The protocol was immunoSEQ multiplex PCR, while the TCRdb copy is restricted to in-frame clones and leaves out a portion. This table has 95,000 to 150,000 clones, approximately 92% appearing once. The specimen was PBMCs. The origin of the receptors is a man older than 75 with head and neck cancer.

This clone was recorded a few times. This sequence joins TRBV7-2 and TRBJ2-7; 7 nucleotides agree with TRBD2. With V trimmed by 2 bases and J by 0 bases, 4 bases remained unmatched. This CDR3 is 15 amino acids long. In germline, CDR1 is SGHTA, CDR2 FQGNSA. For the CDR3, the DNA is TGTGCCAGCAGCTTAAGAAGCGGGGTCTCCTACGAGCAGTACTTC. Protein sequence: CASSLRSGVSYEQYF.

CDR3 in DNA: TGTGCCGTAGGGGGGGTTTACGAGCAGTACTTC. Its translation: CAVGGVYEQYF. The chain uses TRBV19 and TRBJ2-7, with D possibly matching TRBD2 (7 bases). The CDR3 sequence is 11 residues long. Germline CDR1 reads LNHDA; CDR2 reads SQIVND (reference sequence). Trimming removed 11 bases at V and 4 bases at J, with 12 bases between. Complete variable domain (other parts from reference TRBV19 and TRBJ2-7): DGGITQSPKYLFRKEGQNVTLSCEQNLNHDAMYWYRQDPGQGLRLIYYSQIVNDFQKGDIAEGYSVSREKKESFPLTVTSAQKNPTAFYLCAVGGVYEQYFGPGTRLTVT.

This sequence joins TRBV4-1 and TRBJ2-1; D may correspond to TRBD1 or TRBD2 (6 bases each). Trimming pared 5 bases from V and 7 bases from J, leaving 18 bases between. CDR1 is MGHRA and CDR2 is YSYEKL in the germline V gene. This CDR3 comprises 15 residues. The CDR3 DNA reads TGCGCCAGCAGCACCCAAGGGGGGACCCGGAATGAGCAGTTCTTC. Translation: CASSTQGGTRNEQFF.

V is TRBV6-5 and J is TRBJ2-2, with D hard to call. CDR3 size: 15 residues. Per germline, CDR1 MNHEY and CDR2 SVGAGI. V lost 6 bases, J lost 0 bases, and 11 bases lay in between. In nucleotides, the CDR3 is TGTGCCAGCAGCCGCAGACCTTCGAACACCGGGGAGCTGTTTTTT. This translates into CASSRRPSNTGELFF.

The V call is TRBV30, the J call TRBJ2-5, with D perhaps TRBD2 (5 bases). V lost 2 bases, J lost 4 bases, and 11 bases lay in between. Germline V gives CDR1 GTSNPN, CDR2 SVGIG (reference sequence). The CDR3 extends over 13 amino acids. The CDR3 spells CAWSRKAGETQYF. CDR3 DNA sequence: TGTGCCTGGAGTAGAAAGGCGGGAGAGACCCAGTACTTC.

The V call is TRBV19, the J call TRBJ2-2; 9 positions match TRBD2. CDR3 length: 16 amino acids. Germline CDR1 is LNHDA and CDR2 is SQIVND (reference sequence). After removal of 3 bases from V and 7 bases from J, the junction contained 9 bases not matched to a gene. This chain's CDR3 is CASSMTAAGGHGELFF. Here the CDR3 DNA reads TGTGCCAGTAGTATGACTGCGGCGGGGGGGCACGGGGAGCTGTTTTTT.

The genes are TRBV5-1 and TRBJ2-7, with 10 positions matching TRBD1. The length of the CDR3 is 19 residues. Trimming took 0 bases from V and 4 from J; bases not matched to a gene: 16. Germline V gives CDR1 SGHRS, CDR2 YFSETQ. CDR3 in amino acids: CASSLAWGDRGRTAYEQYF. The DNA for the CDR3 is TGCGCCAGCAGCTTGGCCTGGGGGGACAGGGGTCGTACGGCGTACGAGCAGTACTTC. Together with reference TRBV5-1 and TRBJ2-7, the CDR3 gives the full variable domain: KAGVTQTPRYLIKTRGQQVTLSCSPISGHRSVSWYQQTPGQGLQFLFEYFSETQRNKGNFPGRFSGRQFSNSRSEMNVSTLELGDSALYLCASSLAWGDRGRTAYEQYFGPGTRLTVT.

This chain joins TRBV7-2 and TRBJ1-6; perhaps TRBD1 as D (6 bases). The CDR3 covers 17 residues. V was pared by 4 bases and J by 7 bases, with 20 bases between. The germline V gene encodes CDR1 SGHTA and CDR2 FQGNSA. In DNA form, the CDR3 reads TGTGCCAGCAGCTCCACGAGGGGCCAGGGGCGGAATTCACCCCTCCACTTT. It codes for CASSSTRGQGRNSPLHF.

V gene TRBV5-1 combines with J gene TRBJ2-7; D is undetermined. The CDR3 runs to 14 residues. Trimming took 5 bases from V and 2 from J, leaving 14 bases between them. Germline V gives CDR1 SGHRS, CDR2 YFSETQ. This CDR3 is CASSQLDGPYEQYF. The DNA of the CDR3 is TGCGCCAGCAGTCAATTGGACGGTCCCTACGAGCAGTACTTC.

This clone was observed once. This chain joins TRBV2 and TRBJ2-1, with TRBD1 as a possible D gene (6 bases). The CDR3 has 14 residues. The germline gives CDR1 SNHLY, CDR2 FYNNEI. V shed 5 bases and J shed 7 bases, with 15 bases lying between them. The CDR3, as DNA: TGTGCCAGCAGTCCCCAGGGGTTCGGAAATGAGCAGTTCTTC. Translation: CASSPQGFGNEQFF.

The chain carries TRBV7-9 and TRBJ2-2; D ambiguous. The CDR3 is 16 residues long. Trimming left V 7 bases short and J 2 bases short, with 17 bases between. Germline V gene lookup returns CDR1 SEHNR and CDR2 FQNEAQ (reference sequence). For the CDR3, the DNA is TGTGCCAGCACCACAATGAGTATCTTAAACACCGGGGAGCTGTTTTTT. The encoded protein is CASTTMSILNTGELFF.

The chain carries TRBV3-1 (or the pseudogene TRBV3-2) and TRBJ1-2; D is ambiguous. CDR1 and CDR2 from the germline V gene are LGHDT and YNNKEL (reference sequence). Trimming removed 1 base at V and 1 base at J, with 13 bases between. The CDR3 is 16 residues long. The CDR3 nucleotides read TGTGCCAGCAGCCAAGGGTCGGTCCGGAGTAACTATGGCTACACCTTC. As protein: CASSQGSVRSNYGYTF.

The table lists this clone with a few counts. V is TRBV4-1 and J is TRBJ2-5, with 8 bases aligning to TRBD1. This CDR3 is built from 17 residues. Germline V gene data show CDR1 as MGHRA and CDR2 as YSYEKL. J lost 4 bases, V lost 1 base, and 11 bases had no gene match. The CDR3 nucleotides are TGCGCCAGCAGCCAAGGGGGACAGGCCCACCTCCTAGAGACCCAGTACTTC. Protein: CASSQGGQAHLLETQYF.

The CDR3 loop reads CASSSPGQGQNEAFF. The CDR3 nucleotides read TGTGCCAGCAGCTCCCCGGGACAGGGACAAAATGAAGCTTTCTTT. The chain has TRBV6-5 and TRBJ1-1, with TRBD1 identical over 9 bases. CDR1 is MNHEY, CDR2 SVGAGI, per germline. J was trimmed by 7 bases and V by 6 bases; bases with no gene match: 12. The CDR3 consists of 15 residues.

This chain uses TRBV7-8 with TRBJ1-1; D not resolved. V dropped 3 bases and J dropped 1 base, with 9 bases sitting between them. There are 14 residues in the CDR3. Germline lookup yields CDR1 SGHVS and CDR2 FQNEAQ. CDR3 nucleotide sequence: TGTGCCAGCAGCTTTGGACGGCGGAACACTGAAGCTTTCTTT. Translation: CASSFGRRNTEAFF.

About this clone: The junction and the germline gene differ at one end; a read error may be behind it. The sample has other DNA sequences that encode this CDR3 too. This chain uses TRBV11-2 with TRBJ1-2; maybe TRBD1 (5 bases). This CDR3 has 14 amino acids. The germline V gene encodes CDR1 SGHAT and CDR2 FQNNGV. The CDR3 nucleotides are TGTGCCAGCAGCCTAGATCCCGCAGGGTATGGCTACACCTTC. Protein sequence: CASSLDPAGYGYTF.

The chain joins TRBV12-3 or TRBV12-4 to TRBJ1-2; D is unresolved. V was pared by 2 bases and J by 10 bases, with 5 bases between. CDR3 length equals 10 residues. The CDR3 here is CASSLTDYTF. CDR3 DNA: TGTGCCAGCAGTTTAACCGACTACACCTTC.

The V call is TRBV25-1, the J call TRBJ2-4, with D hard to call. Germline V lookup: CDR1 MGHDK, CDR2 SYGVNS. The V and J ends lost 3 bases and 0 bases respectively, with 3 bases between them. The CDR3 is 13 residues long. The CDR3 DNA follows: TGTGCCAGCAGTGACAGAGCCAAAAACATTCAGTACTTC. It encodes CASSDRAKNIQYF.

This chain links TRBV7-9 with TRBJ1-2, with D perhaps TRBD1 (6 bases). The CDR3 runs to 16 residues. CDR1 and CDR2 (germline): SEHNR, FQNEAQ (reference sequence). V was pared by 0 bases and J by 1 base, with 12 bases between. Here the CDR3 reads CASSLATGLFNYGYTF. Written as DNA, the CDR3 is TGTGCCAGCAGCTTAGCAACAGGGCTTTTTAACTATGGCTACACCTTC.

CDR3 sequence (DNA): TGCGCCAGCAGCCAAGAAGGCTGGACTCTTCTAGAGACCCAGTACTTC. Its protein is CASSQEGWTLLETQYF. The V call is TRBV4-1, the J call TRBJ2-5, with D possibly matching TRBD2 (5 bases). V shed 0 bases and J shed 4 bases, with 15 bases lying between them. CDR1 and CDR2 (germline): MGHRA, YSYEKL. The CDR3 is 16 amino acids.

The chain recombines TRBV28 with TRBJ1-2; D remains unclear. The CDR3 loop spans 12 amino acids. The germline gives CDR1 MDHEN, CDR2 SYDVKM. With 10 bases removed from V and 7 bases from J, the gap between germline ends came to 16 bases. CDR3 region: CATALGKGGYTF. The CDR3 DNA is TGTGCCACCGCACTAGGGAAAGGTGGCTACACCTTC.

The chain carries TRBV5-1 and TRBJ1-2; weak D call: TRBD1 (6 bases). Trimming pared 0 bases from V and 6 bases from J, leaving 9 bases between. CDR3 length: 13 amino acids. Germline lookup yields CDR1 SGHRS and CDR2 YFSETQ. The CDR3 region is CASSLVRDNGYTF. In DNA, the CDR3 is TGCGCCAGCAGCTTGGTCAGGGACAATGGCTACACCTTC.

The V call is TRBV5-4, the J call TRBJ1-3; no clear D gene. V lost 0 bases, J lost 7 bases, and 11 bases lay in between. This CDR3 contains 14 residues. Germline V gene data show CDR1 as SGHNT and CDR2 as YYREEE (reference sequence). This CDR3 is CASSLGGSWNTIYF. CDR3 nucleotides: TGTGCCAGCAGCTTGGGTGGGTCCTGGAACACCATATATTTT.

This clone was detected once. The chain employs TRBV20-1 and TRBJ1-6; D is ambiguous. Germline-derived CDR1 and CDR2 are DFQATT and SNEGSKA (reference sequence). The V and J ends lost 6 bases and 11 bases respectively, with 11 bases between them. This CDR3 is built from 11 residues. The CDR3 region has the DNA TGCAGTGCCGCGAGAGATCCACCCCTCCACTTT. Translating it yields CSAARDPPLHF.